Listed below are T cell receptor beta chains from one sample, sequenced in a study of T cell responses to AZD1222 COVID-19 vaccine. The method was immunoSEQ multiplex PCR; TCRdb's version includes in-frame clones alone and lacks a portion of them. The sample carries approximately 100,000 clones, 85% to 90% recorded once. The sequencing used peripheral blood, collected on day 0 of AZD1222 vaccination. The source is an adult in good health. CDR3s include the opening cysteine and the closing phenylalanine or tryptophan. The D gene is left open where the match is weak. Size is stated for part of the rows, as once, few or many counts, or as a class when the clone is expanded.

d_gene: -
j_gene: TRBJ2-6
v_gene: TRBV21-1
abundance: -
CDR3nt: TGTGCCAGCAGCAAATTGGGAGCAGGCTCCGGGGCCAACGTCCTGACTTTC
CDR3aa: CASSKLGAGSGANVLTF

d_gene: -
j_gene: TRBJ2-3
v_gene: TRBV27
abundance: few
CDR3nt: TGTGCCAGCAGTCCTATCGTTACTAGCACAGATACGCAGTATTTT
CDR3aa: CASSPIVTSTDTQYF

d_gene: -
j_gene: TRBJ1-1
v_gene: TRBV19
abundance: -
CDR3nt: TGTGCCAGTACGGGGGGGTATACTGAAGCTTTCTTT
CDR3aa: CASTGGYTEAFF

d_gene: -
j_gene: TRBJ2-3
v_gene: TRBV28
abundance: few
CDR3nt: TGTGCCAGCAGTTTTGGGAGCACAGATACGCAGTATTTT
CDR3aa: CASSFGSTDTQYF

d_gene: -
j_gene: TRBJ1-4
v_gene: TRBV5-4
abundance: -
CDR3nt: TGTGCCAGCAGCTTGGCCGCTGAAAAACTGTTTTTT
CDR3aa: CASSLAAEKLFF

d_gene: -
j_gene: TRBJ1-2
v_gene: TRBV7-6
abundance: -
CDR3nt: TGTGCCAGCAGCAGCGGAAGGTCGGTTGGCTACACCTTC
CDR3aa: CASSSGRSVGYTF

d_gene: -
j_gene: TRBJ1-2
v_gene: TRBV7-8
abundance: -
CDR3nt: TGTGCCAGCAGCTTAGCCCGTCTCGGGGGCTACACCTTC
CDR3aa: CASSLARLGGYTF

d_gene: TRBD2
j_gene: TRBJ2-1
v_gene: TRBV19
abundance: -
CDR3nt: TGTGCCAGTAGTATATCAGCGGGAGGCCCCGGGAGTGAGCAGTTCTTC
CDR3aa: CASSISAGGPGSEQFF

d_gene: -
j_gene: TRBJ2-1
v_gene: TRBV6-2/TRBV6-3
abundance: -
CDR3nt: TGTGCCAGCAGTTACTTGAATGAGCAGTTCTTC
CDR3aa: CASSYLNEQFF

d_gene: -
j_gene: TRBJ2-7
v_gene: TRBV4-2
abundance: -
CDR3nt: TGTGCCAGCAGCCAAGGCGGCTCTGCCGTCTACGAGCAGTACTTC
CDR3aa: CASSQGGSAVYEQYF

d_gene: -
j_gene: TRBJ2-7
v_gene: TRBV6-5
abundance: -
CDR3nt: TGTGCCAGCAGTTACCTGGGTCGGGGTTACGAGCAGTACTTC
CDR3aa: CASSYLGRGYEQYF

d_gene: TRBD2
j_gene: TRBJ2-7
v_gene: TRBV11-2
abundance: -
CDR3nt: TGTGCCAGCAGCTTGGTGGGAGGGCGCTACGAGCAGTACTTC
CDR3aa: CASSLVGGRYEQYF

d_gene: TRBD1
j_gene: TRBJ1-4
v_gene: TRBV2
abundance: -
CDR3nt: TGTGCCAGCAGTGCATCCGGGACAGGGGGTGAAAAACTGTTTTTT
CDR3aa: CASSASGTGGEKLFF

d_gene: -
j_gene: TRBJ1-1
v_gene: TRBV10-3
abundance: -
CDR3nt: TGTGCCATCAGTGATCTAAATGCCGGGGAAACTGAAGCTTTCTTT
CDR3aa: CAISDLNAGETEAFF

d_gene: TRBD1
j_gene: TRBJ1-2
v_gene: TRBV3-1/TRBV3-2
abundance: -
CDR3nt: TGTGCCAGCAGCTACCGATGGGACAGGGGAAAGTTCAGCTACACCTTC
CDR3aa: CASSYRWDRGKFSYTF

d_gene: TRBD1
j_gene: TRBJ2-7
v_gene: TRBV4-1
abundance: -
CDR3nt: TGCGCCAGCAGCCAAGTGGGGACAGGGAACTACGAGCAGTACTTC
CDR3aa: CASSQVGTGNYEQYF

d_gene: TRBD1
j_gene: TRBJ1-2
v_gene: TRBV11-2
abundance: -
CDR3nt: TGTGCCAGCAGCCGGGACAGGGGGGGAGGCTACACCTTC
CDR3aa: CASSRDRGGGYTF

d_gene: -
j_gene: TRBJ1-6
v_gene: TRBV6-5
abundance: few
CDR3nt: TGTGCCAGCAGATCCACAGAGAATAATTCACCCCTCCACTTT
CDR3aa: CASRSTENNSPLHF